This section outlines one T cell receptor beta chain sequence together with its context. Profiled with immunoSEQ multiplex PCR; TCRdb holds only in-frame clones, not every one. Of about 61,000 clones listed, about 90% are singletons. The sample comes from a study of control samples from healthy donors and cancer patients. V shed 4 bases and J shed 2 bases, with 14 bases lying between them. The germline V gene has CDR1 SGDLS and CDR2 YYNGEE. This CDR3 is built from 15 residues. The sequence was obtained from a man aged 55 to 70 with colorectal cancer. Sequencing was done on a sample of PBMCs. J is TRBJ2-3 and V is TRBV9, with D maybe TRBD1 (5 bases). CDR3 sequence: CASSPRQTHTDTQYF. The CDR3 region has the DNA TGTGCCAGCAGCCCCCGACAGACCCACACAGATACGCAGTATTTT.